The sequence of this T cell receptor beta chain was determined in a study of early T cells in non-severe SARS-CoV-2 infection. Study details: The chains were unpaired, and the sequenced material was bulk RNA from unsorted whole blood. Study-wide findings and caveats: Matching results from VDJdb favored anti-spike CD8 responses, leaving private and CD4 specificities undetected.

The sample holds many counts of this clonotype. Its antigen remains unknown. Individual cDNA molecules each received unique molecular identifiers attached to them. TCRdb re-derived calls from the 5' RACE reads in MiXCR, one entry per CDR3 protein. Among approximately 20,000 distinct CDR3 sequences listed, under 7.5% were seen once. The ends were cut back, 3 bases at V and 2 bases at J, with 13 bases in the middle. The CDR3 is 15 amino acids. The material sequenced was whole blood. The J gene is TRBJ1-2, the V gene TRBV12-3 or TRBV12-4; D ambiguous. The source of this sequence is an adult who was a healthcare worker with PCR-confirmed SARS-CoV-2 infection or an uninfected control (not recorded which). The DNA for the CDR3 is TGTGCCAGCAGTTTTGGGCTGAGGGAGAACTATGGCTACACCTTC. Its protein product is CASSFGLRENYGYTF.